The 10 T cell receptor beta chains given below trace back to one sample, sequenced in a study of blood T cell repertoires in COVID-19. TCRdb's table, derived via immunoSEQ multiplex PCR, lists solely in-frame clones and lacks some. The sample includes about 43,000 clones, around 85% of them seen just once. Specimen: peripheral blood. All receptors come from a human donor in a cohort sampled during active COVID-19.

The CDR3 reads CASSRTGQGNQPQHF. CDR3 DNA: TGTGCCAGTAGTCGGACGGGACAGGGCAATCAGCCCCAGCATTTT. V usage is TRBV19 and J usage is TRBJ1-5, with TRBD1 matching 8 bases. The CDR3 totals 15 residues. Trimming removed 5 bases from V and 2 bases from J; junction bases left unmatched: 5. In germline, CDR1 is LNHDA, CDR2 SQIVND (reference sequence). Full variable domain (remainder filled in from reference TRBV19 and TRBJ1-5): DGGITQSPKYLFRKEGQNVTLSCEQNLNHDAMYWYRQDPGQGLRLIYYSQIVNDFQKGDIAEGYSVSREKKESFPLTVTSAQKNPTAFYLCASSRTGQGNQPQHFGDGTRLSIL.

The V and J genes are TRBV15 and TRBJ1-2; 7 nucleotides line up with TRBD1. The junction had 6 bases not matched to a gene; V was cut back by 5 bases and J by 3 bases. The CDR3 consists of 14 residues. Looked up from germline, CDR1 is LNHNV and CDR2 is YYDKDF (reference sequence). CDR3 nucleotides: TGTGCCACCAGCCAAGTGCAGGGGGACTATGGCTACACCTTC. Translating gives CATSQVQGDYGYTF.

This clone was picked up one time. The V and J genes are TRBV6-5 and TRBJ2-2, with 9 bases fitting TRBD2. This CDR3 spans 16 amino acids. The J segment lost 5 bases and the V segment lost 2 bases, leaving 6 bases of the junction unmatched. Germline V gives CDR1 MNHEY, CDR2 SVGAGI. CDR3 sequence: CASSYRGGGGTGELFF. CDR3 coding DNA: TGTGCCAGCAGTTACCGTGGCGGGGGGGGTACCGGGGAGCTGTTTTTT.

The chain carries TRBV18 and TRBJ2-1; TRBD1 aligns across 9 bases. After removal of 3 bases from V and 8 bases from J, the junction contained 8 bases not matched to a gene. The CDR3 is 15 residues long. Germline assignment: CDR1 KGHSH and CDR2 LQKENI. The CDR3 nucleotides read TGTGCCAGCTCACCTCGGACAGGGGATAAGGATGAGCAGTTCTTC. Translation: CASSPRTGDKDEQFF.

This clone was picked up one time. The chain combines TRBV18 with TRBJ1-2, with 7 bases matching TRBD1. Germline values: CDR1 KGHSH, CDR2 LQKENI. The V and J ends lost 3 bases and 2 bases, in that order; junction bases with no gene match: 12. CDR3 length: 17 residues. CDR3 loop: CASSPQGVGGINYGYTF. DNA of the CDR3: TGTGCCAGCTCACCGCAGGGGGTCGGCGGCATCAACTATGGCTACACCTTC. The full variable domain, with the rest looked up from reference TRBV18 and TRBJ1-2, is NAGVMQNPRHLVRRRGQEARLRCSPMKGHSHVYWYRQLPEEGLKFMVYLQKENIIDESGMPKERFSAEFPKEGPSILRIQQVVRGDSAAYFCASSPQGVGGINYGYTFGSGTRLTVV.

This clone was recorded once. The chain employs TRBV6-5 and TRBJ1-1, with 9 bases identical to TRBD1. The CDR3 runs 14 residues. Trimming at V came to 4 bases and at J to 10 bases, leaving 10 bases not matched to a gene. CDR1 is MNHEY, CDR2 SVGAGI, per germline. DNA of the CDR3: TGTGCCAGCAGTTCCCTCGGACAGGGGAGTCGAGCTTTCTTT. It encodes CASSSLGQGSRAFF.

The chain couples TRBV19 to TRBJ2-2, with 7 bases aligning to TRBD2. The CDR3 totals 16 residues. V lost 8 bases, J lost 4 bases, and 13 bases stayed unmatched. Germline V gene lookup returns CDR1 LNHDA and CDR2 SQIVND (reference sequence). CDR3 amino acids: CASSPGGGTLTGELFF. CDR3 DNA sequence: TGTGCCAGTTCTCCCGGGGGAGGGACCCTCACCGGGGAGCTGTTTTTT. The full variable domain, rest sourced from reference TRBV19 and TRBJ2-2, is DGGITQSPKYLFRKEGQNVTLSCEQNLNHDAMYWYRQDPGQGLRLIYYSQIVNDFQKGDIAEGYSVSREKKESFPLTVTSAQKNPTAFYLCASSPGGGTLTGELFFGEGSRLTVL.

V is TRBV6-2 or TRBV6-3 and J is TRBJ1-2; a possible D gene is TRBD1 (6 bases). The ends were cut back, 5 bases at V and 6 bases at J, with 10 bases in the middle. Germline V gives CDR1 MNHEY, CDR2 SVGEGT. The CDR3 length is 12 residues. In DNA form, the CDR3 reads TGTGCCAGCAGTATGACAGGAAATGGCTACACCTTC. It encodes CASSMTGNGYTF.

V and J are TRBV5-4 and TRBJ2-3, with 11 bases fitting TRBD2. CDR1 and CDR2 from the germline V gene are SGHNT and YYREEE (reference sequence). The CDR3 extends over 15 amino acids. V was clipped by 5 bases and J by 0 bases; unmatched bases: 2. Written as DNA, the CDR3 is TGTGCCAGCAGGTTAGCGGGGGGGAGCACAGATACGCAGTATTTT. The encoded protein is CASRLAGGSTDTQYF.

This chain connects TRBV14 to TRBJ2-5; 8 nucleotides align to TRBD1. V trimming: 6 bases; J trimming: 4 bases; junction bases outside the gene matches: 4. The CDR3 covers 13 residues. The V gene's germline CDR1 is SGHDN and CDR2 FVKESK. CDR3 in DNA: TGTGCCAGCAGGGCAGGGGGCGCAGAGACCCAGTACTTC. This codes for CASRAGGAETQYF.